This T cell receptor (beta chain) was found in a study of T cell responses to AZD1222 COVID-19 vaccine. Profiling relied on immunoSEQ multiplex PCR, and the TCRdb table lists in-frame clones only, not all of them. The sample lists over 120,000 clones; around 92% were seen once. Of note for this clone: Its antigen is not known.

The trim removed 1 base at V and 3 bases at J, leaving 6 bases unmatched. Germline V gives CDR1 MDHEN, CDR2 SYDVKM. This CDR3 region has 16 residues. Study-level results: Spike-specific TCR breadth and depth rose after two AZD1222 doses. The span of vaccine-associated CD4 TCRs extended across spike, with dominance at 160-218 and 743-854. Nearly half of spike-specific TCRs reportedly go after variant regions that carry no mutations.

The sequence derives from an adult who received the AZD1222 COVID-19 vaccine. The chain recombines TRBV28 with TRBJ2-3; TRBD2 matches at 8 bases. This specimen consisted of peripheral blood, obtained 28 days after the second AZD1222 dose. The CDR3: CASSLSSGGWTDTQYF. The CDR3 nucleotides are TGTGCCAGCAGTTTATCGTCGGGAGGGTGGACAGATACGCAGTATTTT.